This T cell receptor beta chain is from a study of T cells in tumors after PD-1 blockade. CDR3 length: 15 residues. The V end lost 1 base, the J end lost 5 bases, and 9 bases lay between the germline ends. Germline V gene lookup returns CDR1 MNHEY and CDR2 SVGEGT. This clone has only a few counts. Clones were sequenced by immunoSEQ multiplex PCR, and TCRdb holds only the in-frame ones, with some missing. The profile covers under 2,500 clones, with around two thirds appearing a single time and roughly 14% taken by the ten largest. The V gene is TRBV6-2 or TRBV6-3, the J gene TRBJ1-6, with D possibly TRBD1 on 5 matching bases. The sample here was tumor tissue, taken after anti-PD-1 treatment. This receptor was identified in a human donor with basal cell carcinoma. The CDR3 loop reads CASSYLGADNSPLHF. The CDR3 DNA sequence: TGTGCCAGCAGTTACTTAGGGGCCGATAATTCACCCCTCCACTTT.